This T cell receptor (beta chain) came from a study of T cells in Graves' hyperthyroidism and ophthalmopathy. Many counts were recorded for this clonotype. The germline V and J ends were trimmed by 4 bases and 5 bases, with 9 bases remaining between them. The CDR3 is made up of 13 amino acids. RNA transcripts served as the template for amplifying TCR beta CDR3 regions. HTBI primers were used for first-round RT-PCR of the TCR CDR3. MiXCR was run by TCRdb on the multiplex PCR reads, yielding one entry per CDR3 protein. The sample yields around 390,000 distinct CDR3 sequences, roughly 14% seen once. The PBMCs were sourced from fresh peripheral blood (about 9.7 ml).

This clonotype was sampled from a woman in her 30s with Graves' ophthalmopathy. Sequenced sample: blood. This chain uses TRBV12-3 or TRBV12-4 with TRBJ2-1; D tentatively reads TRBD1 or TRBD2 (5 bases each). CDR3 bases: TGTGCCAGCAGTTGGGGGAGACACAATGAGCAGTTCTTC. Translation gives CASSWGRHNEQFF.